Sequencing of this TCR beta chain was carried out in a study of response to subunit inactivated influenza vaccine. TCRdb passed the RT-PCR reads through MiXCR, listing each CDR3 protein once. The data hold some 300,000 distinct CDR3 sequences, with about 20% observed a single time. This CDR3 is 16 amino acids long. The V segment lost 1 base and the J segment 6 bases; nucleotides outside the gene matches: 7. Germline values: CDR1 LGHDT, CDR2 YNNKEL (reference sequence). V usage is TRBV3-1 and J usage is TRBJ2-2; 8 nucleotides line up with TRBD1. The sample consisted of PBMCs from blood, taken about 20 months after vaccination. This clonotype was sampled from a man aged 50-75 years who received an inactivated influenza vaccine. The CDR3 DNA sequence: TGTGCCAGCAGCCAAGGAGGACAGGGTTTCGCCGGGGAGCTGTTTTTT. Its translation is CASSQGGQGFAGELFF.